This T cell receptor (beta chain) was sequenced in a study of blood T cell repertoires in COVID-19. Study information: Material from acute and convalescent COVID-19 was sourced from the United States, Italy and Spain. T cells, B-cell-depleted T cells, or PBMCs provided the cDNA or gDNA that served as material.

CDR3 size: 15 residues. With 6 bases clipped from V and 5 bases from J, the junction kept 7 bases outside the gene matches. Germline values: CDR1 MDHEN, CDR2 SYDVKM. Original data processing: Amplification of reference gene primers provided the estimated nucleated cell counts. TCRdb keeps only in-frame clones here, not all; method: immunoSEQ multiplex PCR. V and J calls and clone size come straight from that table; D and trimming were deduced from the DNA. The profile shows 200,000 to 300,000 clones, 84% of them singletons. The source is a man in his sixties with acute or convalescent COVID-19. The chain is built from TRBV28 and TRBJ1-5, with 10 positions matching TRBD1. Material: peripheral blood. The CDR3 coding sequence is TGTGCCAGCAGCCCCGGGACAGGGGACTATCAGCCCCAGCATTTT. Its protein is CASSPGTGDYQPQHF.